These 21 T cell receptor beta chains originate from one sample sequenced in a study of cytomegalovirus exposure and HLA in healthy donors (dated by TCRdb to 2017 to 2019). The library was generated by the immunoSEQ multiplex PCR assay. A mixture of 60 forward primers for TCR Vbeta segments and 13 reverse primers for TCR Jbeta segments was used in the multiplex PCR. TCRdb took over this immuneACCESS table, retaining in-frame rearrangements with V and J assigned. Such tables are incomplete; in checked studies, under half of the missing clones stem from an unresolved V gene, and the remainder is unexplained. The sample includes fewer than 100,000 clones, with nearly 80% observed a single time. Of the sample, over 4% falls within the top ten clones. Sequenced: PBMCs. The receptors derive from a woman aged 40 to 55 in good health and CMV-seropositive.

This chain's CDR3 is CASTLGQNTEAFF. The CDR3 bases are TGTGCCAGCACCCTCGGACAAAATACTGAAGCTTTCTTT. The chain joins TRBV7-2 to TRBJ1-1, with TRBD1 as a possible D gene (5 bases). Germline loops: CDR1 SGHTA, CDR2 FQGNSA. Trimming cost V 7 bases and J 5 bases, with 14 bases left between them. The CDR3 is 13 residues long.

The gene calls are TRBV5-1 and TRBJ2-5; possible D gene TRBD1, 8 bases. The assigned J gene may be wrong: the sequence end matches TRBJ2-7 better. The V gene's germline CDR1 is SGHRS and CDR2 YFSETQ. CDR3 length: 15 amino acids. The CDR3 region has the DNA TGCGCCAGCAGCTTGGTGGGGGGGACAGGAGTCGAGCAGTACTTC. This gives the protein CASSLVGGTGVEQYF.

This clone occurred a few times. This chain joins TRBV14 and TRBJ1-1; 9 bases map to TRBD1. The germline V gene encodes CDR1 SGHDN and CDR2 FVKESK. J lost 5 bases, V lost 4 bases, and 8 bases had no gene match. The CDR3 sequence is 15 residues long. CDR3 sequence: CASSPGQGVYTEAFF. DNA for the CDR3: TGTGCCAGCAGCCCGGGACAGGGTGTCTATACTGAAGCTTTCTTT.

V gene TRBV5-1 combines with J gene TRBJ2-3; 9 nucleotides agree with TRBD2. After removal of 5 bases from V and 6 bases from J, the junction contained 13 bases not matched to a gene. The germline gives CDR1 SGHRS, CDR2 YFSETQ. The CDR3 is 16 amino acids. CDR3 sequence: CASRHNPGLASDTQYF. The CDR3, as DNA: TGCGCCAGCAGGCACAACCCGGGACTAGCATCCGATACGCAGTATTTT.

The chain uses TRBV6-1 and TRBJ2-1; 9 bases match TRBD1. Germline CDR1 MNHNS, CDR2 SASEGT. The CDR3 length is 15 residues. Trimming took 7 bases from V and 5 from J; bases not matched to a gene: 9. The CDR3 nucleotides are TGTGCCAGCACCTCAGGGGGGACAGGGAACAATGAGCAGTTCTTC. Its translation is CASTSGGTGNNEQFF.

The V and J genes are TRBV18 and TRBJ1-2; the match to TRBD1 covers 8 bases. V gave up 0 bases and J gave up 6 bases; unmatched junction bases: 6. The CDR3 totals 15 residues. CDR1 and CDR2 from the germline V gene are KGHSH and LQKENI. Here the CDR3 reads CASSPPDRAAHGYTF. CDR3 DNA: TGTGCCAGCTCACCACCGGACAGGGCGGCCCATGGCTACACCTTC.

This sequence joins TRBV5-1 and TRBJ2-5; TRBD2 agrees at 9 bases. The J call could be wrong; TRBJ2-7 is a better fit for the DNA end. Germline loops: CDR1 SGHRS, CDR2 YFSETQ. The CDR3 loop spans 17 amino acids. CDR3 DNA sequence: TGCGCCAGCAGCTTGGAGGCGACTAGCGGCCATGCCTACGAGCAGTACTTC. Translation: CASSLEATSGHAYEQYF.

This clone has a single count. The rearrangement joins TRBV6-6 to TRBJ2-7; the match to TRBD2 covers 12 bases. The V and J ends lost 5 bases and 4 bases, in that order; junction bases with no gene match: 9. Germline-derived CDR1 and CDR2 are MNHNY and SVGAGI (reference sequence). The CDR3 is made up of 16 amino acids. In DNA form, the CDR3 reads TGTGCCAGCAGTCCGTTGCCCGGGACTAGCGGGTACGAGCAGTACTTC. Protein sequence: CASSPLPGTSGYEQYF.

The chain combines TRBV2 with TRBJ2-5; 7 bases align to TRBD1. The CDR3 extends over 14 amino acids. V shed 5 bases, J shed 1 base, and the junction held 4 bases outside the gene matches. Germline values: CDR1 SNHLY, CDR2 FYNNEI. The CDR3 DNA follows: TGTGCCAGCAGTAGACAGGGTTCCCAAGAGACCCAGTACTTC. Amino acids: CASSRQGSQETQYF.

The gene calls are TRBV6-6 and TRBJ1-6; D perhaps matches TRBD1 (5 bases). The CDR3 is 13 amino acids. V lost 4 bases and J lost 10, with 11 bases in between. In germline, CDR1 is MNHNY, CDR2 SVGAGI (reference sequence). CDR3 sequence (DNA): TGTGCCAGCAGTTGGGCAGGGAACTCACCCCTCCACTTT. Its protein is CASSWAGNSPLHF.

The chain uses TRBV6-5 and TRBJ2-7; D not resolved. The CDR3 contains 12 residues. V was trimmed by 2 bases and J by 6 bases, leaving 8 bases between them. Germline loops: CDR1 MNHEY, CDR2 SVGAGI. The CDR3: CASSYRLGEQYF. The DNA of the CDR3 is TGTGCCAGCAGTTACCGCCTCGGCGAGCAGTACTTC.

V usage is TRBV2 and J usage is TRBJ1-2; TRBD1 aligns across 12 bases. The CDR3 extends over 15 amino acids. Germline V gene data show CDR1 as SNHLY and CDR2 as FYNNEI. V lost 4 bases to trimming and J lost 8 bases; unmatched junction nucleotides: 8. The CDR3 nucleotides read TGTGCCAGCAGTGCACCCTCGGGACAGGGGGCGGGCTACACCTTC. Amino acids: CASSAPSGQGAGYTF.

The V call is TRBV4-2, the J call TRBJ2-7, with 8 bases that match TRBD2. Trimming removed 3 bases from V and 5 bases from J; junction bases left unmatched: 9. Germline V gene data show CDR1 as LGHNA and CDR2 as YNFKEQ. The CDR3 is 15 residues long. CDR3 DNA sequence: TGTGCCAGCAGCCAGACGGGAGGGCGAAGTGACGAGCAGTACTTC. The encoded protein is CASSQTGGRSDEQYF.

The rearrangement uses TRBV5-1 and TRBJ2-7; TRBD2 is a possible D gene (5 bases). The CDR3 loop spans 14 amino acids. Per germline, CDR1 SGHRS and CDR2 YFSETQ. The V end was cut by 3 bases, the J end by 6 bases, with 16 bases between. CDR3 DNA: TGCGCCAGCAGCTCATTCCTTGAGGGTGGCGAGCAGTACTTC. As protein: CASSSFLEGGEQYF.

This clone was seen a single time. V and J are TRBV10-3 and TRBJ1-5; a possible D gene is TRBD1 (6 bases). Germline V gives CDR1 ENHRY, CDR2 SYGVKD. V was clipped by 3 bases and J by 11 bases, with 17 bases between them. The CDR3 extends over 14 amino acids. DNA of the CDR3: TGTGCCATCAGTGACGGGCAGGGGCGGCAGGCCCAGCATTTT. Translated, it gives CAISDGQGRQAQHF.

The genes are TRBV29-1 and TRBJ2-3, with 11 bases identical to TRBD1. The CDR3 is made up of 14 amino acids. The V gene's germline CDR1 is SQVTM and CDR2 ANQGSEA. The V segment lost 3 bases and the J segment 2 bases; nucleotides outside the gene matches: 1. The CDR3 loop is CSVDGQGATDTQYF. The CDR3 DNA reads TGCAGCGTTGATGGACAGGGGGCCACAGATACGCAGTATTTT.

Worth noting for this clone: Compared with germline, one end of the junction differs, possibly owing to a read error. The chain uses TRBV9 and TRBJ2-2, with 8 bases that match TRBD1. Looked up from germline, CDR1 is SGDLS and CDR2 is YYNGEE. This CDR3 has 15 amino acids. The CDR3 is CASRVGQGNTGELFF. CDR3 nucleotide sequence: TGTGCCAGCAGGGTAGGACAGGGGAACACCGGGGAGCTGTTTTTT.

This clone has just one count. The gene calls are TRBV19 and TRBJ1-2; TRBD1 agrees at 8 bases. The length of the CDR3 is 15 residues. J gave up 1 base and V 4 bases, and 5 bases lay outside the gene matches. Germline CDR1 is LNHDA and CDR2 is SQIVND (reference sequence). The CDR3 protein is CASSNLQGGNYGYTF. CDR3 coding DNA: TGTGCCAGTAGTAACTTACAGGGGGGTAACTATGGCTACACCTTC.

The rearrangement uses TRBV7-3 and TRBJ2-7; D possibly corresponds to TRBD1 (5 bases). Germline CDR1 reads SGHTA; CDR2 reads FQGTGA. The CDR3 is made up of 20 amino acids. Trimming removed 1 base from V and 4 bases from J, with 29 bases in between. The CDR3 DNA is TGTGCCAGCAGCTTAAGAGGACCCGAGATAGGGCAGGGTGGACGATACGAGCAGTACTTC. It is translated as CASSLRGPEIGQGGRYEQYF.

The CDR3 coding sequence is TGCGCCAGCAGCCAAGATGGGACAGGGGTTGAAAAACTGTTTTTT. Translated: CASSQDGTGVEKLFF. The gene calls are TRBV4-1 and TRBJ1-4; 10 nucleotides align to TRBD1. This CDR3 region has 15 residues. J lost 7 bases, V lost 0 bases, and 2 bases had no gene match. In germline, CDR1 is MGHRA, CDR2 YSYEKL.

Comment on this clone: An end of the junction differs from the germline gene, which may be a read error. CDR3 loop: CAISEVPGHNYEQYF. Written as DNA, the CDR3 is TGTGCCATCAGTGAAGTCCCGGGACATAACTACGAGCAGTACTTC. The V call is TRBV6-1, the J call TRBJ2-7; possibly TRBD1 for D (6 bases). Germline CDR1 and CDR2: MNHNS and SASEGT. The CDR3 sequence is 15 residues long.